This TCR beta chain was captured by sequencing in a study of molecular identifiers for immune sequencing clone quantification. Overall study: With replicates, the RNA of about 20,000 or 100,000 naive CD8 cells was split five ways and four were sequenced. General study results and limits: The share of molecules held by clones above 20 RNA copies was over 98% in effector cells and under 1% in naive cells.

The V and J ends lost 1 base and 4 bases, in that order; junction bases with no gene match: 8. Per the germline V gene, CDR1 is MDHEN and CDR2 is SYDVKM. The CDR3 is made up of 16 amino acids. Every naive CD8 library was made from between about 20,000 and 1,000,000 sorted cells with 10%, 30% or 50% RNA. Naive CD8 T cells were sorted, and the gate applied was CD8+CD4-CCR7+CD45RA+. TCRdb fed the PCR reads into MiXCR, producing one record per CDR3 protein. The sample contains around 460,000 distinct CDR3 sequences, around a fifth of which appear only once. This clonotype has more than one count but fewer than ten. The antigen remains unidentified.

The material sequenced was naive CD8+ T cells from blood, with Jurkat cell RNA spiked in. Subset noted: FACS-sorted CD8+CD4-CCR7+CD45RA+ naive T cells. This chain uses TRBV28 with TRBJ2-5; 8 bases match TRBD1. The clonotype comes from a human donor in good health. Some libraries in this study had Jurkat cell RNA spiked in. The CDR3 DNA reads TGTGCCAGCAGTTTATCCCCCAGGGGGCTAGGAGAGACCCAGTACTTC. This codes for CASSLSPRGLGETQYF. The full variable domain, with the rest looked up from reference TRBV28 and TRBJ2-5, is DVKVTQSSRYLVKRTGEKVFLECVQDMDHENMFWYRQDPGLGLRLIYFSYDVKMKEKGDIPEGYSVSREKKERFSLILESASTNQTSMYLCASSLSPRGLGETQYFGPGTRLLVL.